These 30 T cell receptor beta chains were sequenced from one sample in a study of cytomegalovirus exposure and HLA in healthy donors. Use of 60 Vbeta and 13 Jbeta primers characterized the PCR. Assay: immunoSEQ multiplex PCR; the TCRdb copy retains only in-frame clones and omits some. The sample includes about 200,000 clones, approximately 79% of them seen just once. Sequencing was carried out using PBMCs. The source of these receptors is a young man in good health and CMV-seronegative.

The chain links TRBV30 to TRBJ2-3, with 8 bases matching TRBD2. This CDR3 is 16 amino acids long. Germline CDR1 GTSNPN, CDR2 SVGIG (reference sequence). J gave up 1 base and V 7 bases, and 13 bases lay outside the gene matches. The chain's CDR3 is CASSGGAYPRTDTQYF. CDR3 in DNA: TGTGCCTCAAGCGGGGGAGCGTATCCTCGCACAGATACGCAGTATTTT.

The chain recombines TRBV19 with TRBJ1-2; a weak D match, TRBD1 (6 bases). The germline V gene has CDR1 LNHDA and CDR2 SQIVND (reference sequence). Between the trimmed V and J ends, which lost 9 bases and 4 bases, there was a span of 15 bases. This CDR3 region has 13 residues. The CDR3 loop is CASRRGGPYGYTF. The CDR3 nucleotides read TGTGCCAGCAGACGCGGGGGCCCCTATGGCTACACCTTC. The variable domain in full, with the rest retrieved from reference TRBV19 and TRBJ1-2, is DGGITQSPKYLFRKEGQNVTLSCEQNLNHDAMYWYRQDPGQGLRLIYYSQIVNDFQKGDIAEGYSVSREKKESFPLTVTSAQKNPTAFYLCASRRGGPYGYTFGSGTRLTVV.

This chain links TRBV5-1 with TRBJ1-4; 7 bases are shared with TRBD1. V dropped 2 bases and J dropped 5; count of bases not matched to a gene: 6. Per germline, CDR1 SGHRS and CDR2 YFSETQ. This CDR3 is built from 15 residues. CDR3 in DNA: TGCGCCAGCAGCTTAGGACAGGATTCGAATGAAAAACTGTTTTTT. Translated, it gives CASSLGQDSNEKLFF.

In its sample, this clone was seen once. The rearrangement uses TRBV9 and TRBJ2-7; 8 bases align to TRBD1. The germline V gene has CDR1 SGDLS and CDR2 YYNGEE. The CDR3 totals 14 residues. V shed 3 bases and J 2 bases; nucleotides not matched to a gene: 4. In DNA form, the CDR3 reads TGTGCCAGCAGCGGTGGGACAGGTACCTACGAGCAGTACTTC. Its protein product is CASSGGTGTYEQYF.

Here the CDR3 DNA reads TGTGCCACCAGCAGATCCTACACCGGGGAGCTGTTTTTT. Protein sequence: CATSRSYTGELFF. The V call is TRBV15, the J call TRBJ2-2; D is unclear. The CDR3 totals 13 residues. The germline V gene has CDR1 LNHNV and CDR2 YYDKDF (reference sequence). Deletions cut 2 bases from V and 3 bases from J, with 4 bases between.

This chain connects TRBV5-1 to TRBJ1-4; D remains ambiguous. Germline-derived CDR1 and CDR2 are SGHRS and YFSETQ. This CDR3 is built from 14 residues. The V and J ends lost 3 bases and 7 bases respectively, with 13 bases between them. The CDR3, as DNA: TGCGCCAGCAGCTCGGGCCTCGAGGGTGAAAAACTGTTTTTT. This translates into CASSSGLEGEKLFF. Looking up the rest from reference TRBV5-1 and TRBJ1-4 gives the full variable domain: KAGVTQTPRYLIKTRGQQVTLSCSPISGHRSVSWYQQTPGQGLQFLFEYFSETQRNKGNFPGRFSGRQFSNSRSEMNVSTLELGDSALYLCASSSGLEGEKLFFGSGTQLSVL.

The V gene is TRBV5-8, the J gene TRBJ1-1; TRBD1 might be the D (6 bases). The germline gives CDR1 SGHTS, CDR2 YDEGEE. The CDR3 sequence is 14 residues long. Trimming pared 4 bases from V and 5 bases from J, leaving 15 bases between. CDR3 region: CASSRNREKTEAFF. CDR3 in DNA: TGTGCCAGCAGCAGAAACAGGGAAAAAACTGAAGCTTTCTTT. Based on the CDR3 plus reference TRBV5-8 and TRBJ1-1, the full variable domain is EAGVTQSPTHLIKTRGQQATLRCSPISGHTSVYWYQQALGLGLQFLLWYDEGEERNRGNFPPRFSGRQFPNYSSELNVNALELEDSALYLCASSRNREKTEAFFGQGTRLTVV.

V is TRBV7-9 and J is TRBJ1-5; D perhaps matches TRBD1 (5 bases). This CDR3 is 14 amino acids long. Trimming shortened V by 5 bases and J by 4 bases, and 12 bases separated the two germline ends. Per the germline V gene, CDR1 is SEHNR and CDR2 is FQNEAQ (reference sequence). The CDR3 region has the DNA TGTGCCAGCAGCCCGCGGGGCGTTAATCAGCCCCAGCATTTT. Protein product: CASSPRGVNQPQHF.

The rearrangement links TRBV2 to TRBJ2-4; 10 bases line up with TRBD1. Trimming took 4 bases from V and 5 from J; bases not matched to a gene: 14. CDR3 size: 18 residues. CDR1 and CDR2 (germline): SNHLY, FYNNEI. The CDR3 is CASSALISGTGDENIQYF. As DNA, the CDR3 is TGTGCCAGCAGTGCGCTCATTTCCGGGACAGGGGACGAAAACATTCAGTACTTC.

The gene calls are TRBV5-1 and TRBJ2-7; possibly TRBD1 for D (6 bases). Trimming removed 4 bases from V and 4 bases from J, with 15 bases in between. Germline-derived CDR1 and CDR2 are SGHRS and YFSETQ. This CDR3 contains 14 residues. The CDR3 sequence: CASSPGAGEYEQYF. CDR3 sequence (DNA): TGCGCCAGCAGCCCAGGGGCAGGGGAATACGAGCAGTACTTC.

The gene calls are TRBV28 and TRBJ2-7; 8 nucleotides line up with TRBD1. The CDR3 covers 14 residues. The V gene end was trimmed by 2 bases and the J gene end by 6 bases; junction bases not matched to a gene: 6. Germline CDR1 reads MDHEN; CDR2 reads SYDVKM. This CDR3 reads CASSLPGTGIEQYF. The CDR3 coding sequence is TGTGCCAGCAGTTTACCTGGGACAGGCATCGAGCAGTACTTC. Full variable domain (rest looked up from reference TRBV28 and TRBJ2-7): DVKVTQSSRYLVKRTGEKVFLECVQDMDHENMFWYRQDPGLGLRLIYFSYDVKMKEKGDIPEGYSVSREKKERFSLILESASTNQTSMYLCASSLPGTGIEQYFGPGTRLTVT.

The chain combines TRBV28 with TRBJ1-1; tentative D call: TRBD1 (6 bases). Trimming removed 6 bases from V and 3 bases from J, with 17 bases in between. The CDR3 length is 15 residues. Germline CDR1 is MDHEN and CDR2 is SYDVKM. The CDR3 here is CASSRRDTVDTEAFF. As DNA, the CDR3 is TGTGCCAGCAGCCGAAGGGACACGGTTGACACTGAAGCTTTCTTT.

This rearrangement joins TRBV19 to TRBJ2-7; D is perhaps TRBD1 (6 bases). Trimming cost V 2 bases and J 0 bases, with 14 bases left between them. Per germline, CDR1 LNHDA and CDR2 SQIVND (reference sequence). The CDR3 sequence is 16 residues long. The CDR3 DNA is TGTGCCAGTAGTATACGCCACAGGGACGGCTCCTACGAGCAGTACTTC. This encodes CASSIRHRDGSYEQYF.

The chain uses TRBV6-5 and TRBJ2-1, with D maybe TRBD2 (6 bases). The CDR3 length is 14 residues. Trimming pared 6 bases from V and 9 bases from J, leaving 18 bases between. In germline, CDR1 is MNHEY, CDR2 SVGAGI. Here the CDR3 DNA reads TGTGCCAGCAGCCGACTAGAGCGAGCGGCTGAGCAGTTCTTC. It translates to CASSRLERAAEQFF.

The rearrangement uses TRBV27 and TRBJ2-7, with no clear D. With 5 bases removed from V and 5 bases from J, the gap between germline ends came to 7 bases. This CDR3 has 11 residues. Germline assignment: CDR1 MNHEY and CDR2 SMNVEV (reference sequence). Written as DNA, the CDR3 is TGTGCCAGCAGTAGAGGCCACGAGCAGTACTTC. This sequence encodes CASSRGHEQYF.

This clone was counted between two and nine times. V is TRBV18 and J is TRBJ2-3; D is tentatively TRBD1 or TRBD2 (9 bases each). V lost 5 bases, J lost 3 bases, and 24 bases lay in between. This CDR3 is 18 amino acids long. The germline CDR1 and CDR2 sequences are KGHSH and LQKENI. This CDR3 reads CASSTGTGSGGPTDTQYF. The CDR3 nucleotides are TGTGCCAGCTCAACCGGGACAGGGAGCGGGGGGCCTACAGATACGCAGTATTTT.

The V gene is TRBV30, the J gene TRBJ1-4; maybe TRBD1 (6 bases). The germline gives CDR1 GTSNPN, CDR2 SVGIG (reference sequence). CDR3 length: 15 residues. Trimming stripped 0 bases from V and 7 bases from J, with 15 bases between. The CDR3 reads CAWSVGQTSAEKLFF. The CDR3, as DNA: TGTGCCTGGAGTGTAGGACAGACCTCCGCTGAAAAACTGTTTTTT.

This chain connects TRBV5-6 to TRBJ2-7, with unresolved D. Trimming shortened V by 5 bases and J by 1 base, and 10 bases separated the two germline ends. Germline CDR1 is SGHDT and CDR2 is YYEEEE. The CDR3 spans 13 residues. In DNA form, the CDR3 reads TGTGCCAGCAGTGCTAGATCGTCCTACGAGCAGTACTTC. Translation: CASSARSSYEQYF.

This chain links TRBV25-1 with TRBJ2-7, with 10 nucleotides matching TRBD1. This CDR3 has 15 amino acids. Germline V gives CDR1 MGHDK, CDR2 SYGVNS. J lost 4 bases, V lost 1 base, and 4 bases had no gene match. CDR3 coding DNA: TGTGCCAGCAGTGAATCCGGGACAGGGGCGTACGAGCAGTACTTC. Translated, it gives CASSESGTGAYEQYF.

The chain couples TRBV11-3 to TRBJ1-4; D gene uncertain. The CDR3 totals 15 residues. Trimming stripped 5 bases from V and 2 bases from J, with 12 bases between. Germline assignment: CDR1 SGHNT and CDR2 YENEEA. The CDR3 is CASSPAGRTNEKLFF. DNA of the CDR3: TGTGCCAGCAGCCCCGCCGGGAGGACTAATGAAAAACTGTTTTTT.

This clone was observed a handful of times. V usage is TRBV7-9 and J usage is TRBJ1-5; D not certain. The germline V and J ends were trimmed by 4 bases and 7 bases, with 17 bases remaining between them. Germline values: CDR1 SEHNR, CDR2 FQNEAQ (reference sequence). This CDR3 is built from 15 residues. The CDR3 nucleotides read TGTGCCAGCAGCTCCGAGGGAGGGCAGCGGCAGCCCCAGCATTTT. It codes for CASSSEGGQRQPQHF.

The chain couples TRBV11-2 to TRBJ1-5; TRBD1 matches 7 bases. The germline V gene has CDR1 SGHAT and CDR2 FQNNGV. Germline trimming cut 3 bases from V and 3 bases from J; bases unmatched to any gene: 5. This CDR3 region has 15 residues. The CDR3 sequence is CASSFGTAYNQPQHF. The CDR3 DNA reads TGTGCCAGCAGCTTTGGGACAGCTTACAATCAGCCCCAGCATTTT.

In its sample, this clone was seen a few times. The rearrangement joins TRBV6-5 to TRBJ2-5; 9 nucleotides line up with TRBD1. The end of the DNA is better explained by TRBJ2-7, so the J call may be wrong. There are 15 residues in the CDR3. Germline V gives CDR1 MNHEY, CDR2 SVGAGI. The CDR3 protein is CASSPTGGGSYEQYF. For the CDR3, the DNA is TGTGCCAGCAGCCCTACAGGGGGCGGTTCCTACGAGCAGTACTTC.

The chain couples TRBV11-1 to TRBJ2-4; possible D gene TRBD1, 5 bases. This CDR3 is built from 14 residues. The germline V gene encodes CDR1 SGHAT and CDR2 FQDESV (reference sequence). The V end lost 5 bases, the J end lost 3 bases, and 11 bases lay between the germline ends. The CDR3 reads CASSQDSHKNIQYF. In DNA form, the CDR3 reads TGTGCCAGCAGCCAAGACAGCCACAAAAACATTCAGTACTTC.

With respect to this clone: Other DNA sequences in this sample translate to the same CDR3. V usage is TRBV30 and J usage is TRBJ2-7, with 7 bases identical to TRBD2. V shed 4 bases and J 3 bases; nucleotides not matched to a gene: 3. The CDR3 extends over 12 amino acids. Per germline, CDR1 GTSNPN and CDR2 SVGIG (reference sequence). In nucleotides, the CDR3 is TGTGCCTGGACCTCGGGGGGCTACGAGCAGTACTTC. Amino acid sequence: CAWTSGGYEQYF.

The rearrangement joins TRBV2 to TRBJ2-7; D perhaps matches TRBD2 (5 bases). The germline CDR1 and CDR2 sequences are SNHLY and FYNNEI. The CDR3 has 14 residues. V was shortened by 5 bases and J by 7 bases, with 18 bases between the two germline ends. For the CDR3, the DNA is TGTGCCAGCAGTTTGAGGGAGTTGATGGATGAGCAGTACTTC. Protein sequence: CASSLRELMDEQYF.

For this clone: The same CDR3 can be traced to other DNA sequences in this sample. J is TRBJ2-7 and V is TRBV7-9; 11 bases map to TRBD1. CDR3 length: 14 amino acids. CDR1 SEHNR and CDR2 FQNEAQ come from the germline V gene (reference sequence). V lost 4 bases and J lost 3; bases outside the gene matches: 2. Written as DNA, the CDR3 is TGTGCCAGCAGCTCCGGGACAGGGGGCTACGAGCAGTACTTC. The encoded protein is CASSSGTGGYEQYF. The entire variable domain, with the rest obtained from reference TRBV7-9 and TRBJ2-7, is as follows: DTGVSQNPRHKITKRGQNVTFRCDPISEHNRLYWYRQTLGQGPEFLTYFQNEAQLEKSRLLSDRFSAERPKGSFSTLEIQRTEQGDSAMYLCASSSGTGGYEQYFGPGTRLTVT.

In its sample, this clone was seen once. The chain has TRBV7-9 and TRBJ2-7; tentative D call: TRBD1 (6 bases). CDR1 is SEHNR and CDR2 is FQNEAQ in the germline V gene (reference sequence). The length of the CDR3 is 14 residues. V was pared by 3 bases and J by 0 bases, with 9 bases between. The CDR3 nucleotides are TGTGCCAGCAGCTTCGGGACATACTCCTACGAGCAGTACTTC. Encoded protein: CASSFGTYSYEQYF.

CDR3 residues: CASSIGGEGLQWKTQYF. The CDR3 nucleotides are TGTGCCAGTAGTATAGGCGGGGAGGGCCTACAATGGAAGACCCAGTACTTC. The rearrangement links TRBV19 to TRBJ2-5; 7 nucleotides align to TRBD2. V lost 1 base to trimming and J lost 6 bases; unmatched junction nucleotides: 14. Per germline, CDR1 LNHDA and CDR2 SQIVND (reference sequence). The CDR3 length is 17 residues.

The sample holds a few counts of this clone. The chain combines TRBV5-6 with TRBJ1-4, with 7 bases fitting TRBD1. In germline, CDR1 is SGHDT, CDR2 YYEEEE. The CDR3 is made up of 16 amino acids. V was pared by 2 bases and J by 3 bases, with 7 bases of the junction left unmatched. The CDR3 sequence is CASSFFRQGANEKLFF. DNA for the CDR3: TGTGCCAGCAGCTTTTTTCGACAGGGTGCTAATGAAAAACTGTTTTTT.